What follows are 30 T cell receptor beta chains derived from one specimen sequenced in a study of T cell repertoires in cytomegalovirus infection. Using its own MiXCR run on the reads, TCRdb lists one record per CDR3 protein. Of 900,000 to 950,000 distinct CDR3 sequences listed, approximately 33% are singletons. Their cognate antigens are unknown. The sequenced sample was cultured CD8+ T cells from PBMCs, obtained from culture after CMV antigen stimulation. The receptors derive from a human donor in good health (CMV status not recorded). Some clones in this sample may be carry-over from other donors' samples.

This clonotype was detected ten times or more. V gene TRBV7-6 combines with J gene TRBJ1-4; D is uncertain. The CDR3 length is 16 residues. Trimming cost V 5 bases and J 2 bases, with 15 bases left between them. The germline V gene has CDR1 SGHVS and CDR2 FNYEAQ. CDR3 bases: TGTGCCAGCAGCGCCCCGGATGAAGGGACTAATGAAAAACTGTTTTTT. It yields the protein CASSAPDEGTNEKLFF.

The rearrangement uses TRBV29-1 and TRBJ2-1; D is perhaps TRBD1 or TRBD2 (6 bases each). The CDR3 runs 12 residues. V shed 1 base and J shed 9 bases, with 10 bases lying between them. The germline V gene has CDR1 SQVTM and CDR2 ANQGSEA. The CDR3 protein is CSVEVEGGEQFF. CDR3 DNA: TGCAGCGTTGAAGTCGAGGGGGGTGAGCAGTTCTTC.

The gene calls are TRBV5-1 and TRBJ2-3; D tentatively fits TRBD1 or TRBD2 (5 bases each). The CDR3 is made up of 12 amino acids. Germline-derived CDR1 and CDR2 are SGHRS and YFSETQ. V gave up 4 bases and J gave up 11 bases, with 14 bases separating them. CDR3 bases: TGCGCCAGCAGCCCAACCGGGACGGGGCAGTATTTT. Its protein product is CASSPTGTGQYF.

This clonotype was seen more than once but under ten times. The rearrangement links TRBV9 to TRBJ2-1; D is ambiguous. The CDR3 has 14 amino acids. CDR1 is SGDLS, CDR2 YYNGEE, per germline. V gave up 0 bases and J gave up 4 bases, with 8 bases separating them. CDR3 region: CASSVGVGYNEQFF. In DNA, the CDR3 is TGTGCCAGCAGCGTAGGCGTAGGGTACAATGAGCAGTTCTTC.

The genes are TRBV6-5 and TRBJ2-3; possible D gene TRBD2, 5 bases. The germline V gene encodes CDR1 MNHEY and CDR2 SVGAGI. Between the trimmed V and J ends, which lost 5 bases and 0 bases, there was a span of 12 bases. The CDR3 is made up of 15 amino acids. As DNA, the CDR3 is TGTGCCAGCAGTGCCGACTATTCTAGCACAGATACGCAGTATTTT. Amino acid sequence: CASSADYSSTDTQYF.

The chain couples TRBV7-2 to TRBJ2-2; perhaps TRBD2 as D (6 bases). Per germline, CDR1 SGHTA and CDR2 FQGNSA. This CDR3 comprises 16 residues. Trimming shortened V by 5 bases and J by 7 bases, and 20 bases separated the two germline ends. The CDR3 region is CASSIRMASVDGELFF. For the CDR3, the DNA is TGTGCCAGCAGCATTCGGATGGCTAGCGTAGACGGGGAGCTGTTTTTT.

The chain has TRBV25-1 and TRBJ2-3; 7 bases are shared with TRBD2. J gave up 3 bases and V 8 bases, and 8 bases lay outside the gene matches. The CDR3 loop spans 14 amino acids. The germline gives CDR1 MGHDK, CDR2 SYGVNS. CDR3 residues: CASHSRGRTDTQYF. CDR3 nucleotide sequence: TGTGCCAGCCACTCGCGGGGGAGAACAGATACGCAGTATTTT.

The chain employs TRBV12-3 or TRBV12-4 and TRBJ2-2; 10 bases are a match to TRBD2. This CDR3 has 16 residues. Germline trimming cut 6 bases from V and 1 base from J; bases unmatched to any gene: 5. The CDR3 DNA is TGTGCCAGCAGGGTATCTAGCGGGGGGAACACCGGGGAGCTGTTTTTT. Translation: CASRVSSGGNTGELFF.

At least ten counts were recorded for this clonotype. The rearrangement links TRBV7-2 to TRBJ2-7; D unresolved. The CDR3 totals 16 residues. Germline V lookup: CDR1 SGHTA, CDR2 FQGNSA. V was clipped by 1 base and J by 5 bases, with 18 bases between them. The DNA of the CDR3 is TGTGCCAGCAGCTTAGTCCAGAACCTTCAGCCCCACGAGCAGTACTTC. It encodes CASSLVQNLQPHEQYF.

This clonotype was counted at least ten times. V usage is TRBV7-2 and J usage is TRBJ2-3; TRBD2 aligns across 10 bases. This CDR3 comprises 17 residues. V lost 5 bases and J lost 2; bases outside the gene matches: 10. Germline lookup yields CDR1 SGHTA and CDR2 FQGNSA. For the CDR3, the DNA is TGTGCCAGCAGCCTCCGTAGCGGGGGGTCCCTCACAGATACGCAGTATTTT. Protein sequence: CASSLRSGGSLTDTQYF.

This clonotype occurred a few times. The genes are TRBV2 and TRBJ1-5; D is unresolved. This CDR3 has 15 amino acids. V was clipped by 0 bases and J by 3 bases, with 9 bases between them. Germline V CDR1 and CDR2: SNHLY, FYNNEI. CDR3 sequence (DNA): TGTGCCAGCAGTGAAGCGCTAGAGTACAATCAGCCCCAGCATTTT. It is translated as CASSEALEYNQPQHF.

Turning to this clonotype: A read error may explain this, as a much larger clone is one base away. CDR3 amino acids: CASSDDGTLPSPIHF. The CDR3 DNA sequence: TGTGCCAGCAGCGACGACGGGACTTTGCCTTCACCCATCCACTTT. The chain combines TRBV7-3 with TRBJ1-6; a possible D gene is TRBD1 (5 bases). The CDR3 has 15 amino acids. The germline V gene encodes CDR1 SGHTA and CDR2 FQGTGA.

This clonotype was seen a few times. As DNA, the CDR3 is TGTGCCAGCAGTTACTGGACAGACTATGGCTACACCTTC. Amino acids: CASSYWTDYGYTF. The chain has TRBV6-5 and TRBJ1-2, with D possibly TRBD1 on 6 matching bases. The CDR3 spans 13 residues. Trimming left V 1 base short and J 3 bases short, with 6 bases between. Germline V CDR1 and CDR2: MNHEY, SVGAGI.

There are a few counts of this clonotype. The CDR3 loop reads CASSPDLDRGETQYF. The DNA of the CDR3 is TGTGCCAGCAGCCCCGACCTGGATAGGGGAGAGACCCAGTACTTC. The genes are TRBV7-9 and TRBJ2-5; a possible D gene is TRBD1 (5 bases). CDR1 is SEHNR and CDR2 is FQNEAQ in the germline V gene (reference sequence). V dropped 5 bases and J dropped 4 bases, with 17 bases sitting between them. The CDR3 is 15 amino acids.

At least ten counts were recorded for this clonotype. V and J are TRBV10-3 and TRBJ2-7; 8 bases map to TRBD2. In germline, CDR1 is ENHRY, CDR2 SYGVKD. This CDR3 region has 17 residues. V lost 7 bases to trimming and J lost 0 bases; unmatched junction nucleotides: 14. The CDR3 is CAITRFREGTSSYEQYF. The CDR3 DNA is TGTGCCATCACAAGATTTAGAGAGGGGACTAGCTCCTACGAGCAGTACTTC.

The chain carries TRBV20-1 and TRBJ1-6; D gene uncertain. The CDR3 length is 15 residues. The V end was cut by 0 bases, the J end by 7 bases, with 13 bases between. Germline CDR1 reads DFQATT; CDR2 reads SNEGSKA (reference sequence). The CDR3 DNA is TGCAGTGCTAGAGATTCAATGCCGGTGAATTCACCCCTCCACTTT. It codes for CSARDSMPVNSPLHF.

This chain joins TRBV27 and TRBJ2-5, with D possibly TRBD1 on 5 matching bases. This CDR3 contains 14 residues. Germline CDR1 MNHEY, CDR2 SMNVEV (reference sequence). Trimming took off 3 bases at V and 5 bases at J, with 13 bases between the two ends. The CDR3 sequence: CASSFSWGSETQYF. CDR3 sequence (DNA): TGTGCCAGCAGTTTTTCGTGGGGCAGTGAGACCCAGTACTTC.

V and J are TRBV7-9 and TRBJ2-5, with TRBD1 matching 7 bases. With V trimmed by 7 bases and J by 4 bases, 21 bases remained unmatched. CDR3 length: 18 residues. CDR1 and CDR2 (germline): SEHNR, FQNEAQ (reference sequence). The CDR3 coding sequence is TGTGCCAGCATCCTCACTACAGGGGCACTCGGCCGTGGAGAGACCCAGTACTTC. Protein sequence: CASILTTGALGRGETQYF.

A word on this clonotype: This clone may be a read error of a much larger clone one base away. The CDR3 here is CASASSGFSSYNEQYF. In DNA form, the CDR3 reads TGTGCCAGCGCTTCGTCGGGGTTCAGCTCCTACAATGAGCAGTACTTC. This sequence joins TRBV7-8 and TRBJ2-1, with D possibly TRBD2 on 5 matching bases. The closer fit of TRBJ2-7 to the DNA end suggests the J call may be wrong. This CDR3 is built from 16 residues. CDR1 is SGHVS and CDR2 is FQNEAQ in the germline V gene.

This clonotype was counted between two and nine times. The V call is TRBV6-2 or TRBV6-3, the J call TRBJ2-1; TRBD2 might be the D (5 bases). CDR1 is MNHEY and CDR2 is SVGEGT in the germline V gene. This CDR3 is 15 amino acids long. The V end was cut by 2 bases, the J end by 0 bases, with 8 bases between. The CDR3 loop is CASSYEAGSYNEQFF. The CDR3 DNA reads TGTGCCAGCAGTTACGAGGCGGGCTCCTACAATGAGCAGTTCTTC.

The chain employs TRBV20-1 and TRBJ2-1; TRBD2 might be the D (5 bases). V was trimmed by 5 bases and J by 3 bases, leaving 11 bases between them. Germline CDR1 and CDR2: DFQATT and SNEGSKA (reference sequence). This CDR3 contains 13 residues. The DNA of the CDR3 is TGCAGTGCTGACCCGGAGGACTACAATGAGCAGTTCTTC. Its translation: CSADPEDYNEQFF.

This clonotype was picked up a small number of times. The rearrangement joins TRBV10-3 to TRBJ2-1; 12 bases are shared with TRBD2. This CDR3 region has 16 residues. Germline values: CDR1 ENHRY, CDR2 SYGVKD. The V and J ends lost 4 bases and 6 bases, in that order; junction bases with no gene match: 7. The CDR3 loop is CAISVPLAGGSNEQFF. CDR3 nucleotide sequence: TGTGCCATCAGTGTCCCTCTAGCGGGGGGGTCCAATGAGCAGTTCTTC.

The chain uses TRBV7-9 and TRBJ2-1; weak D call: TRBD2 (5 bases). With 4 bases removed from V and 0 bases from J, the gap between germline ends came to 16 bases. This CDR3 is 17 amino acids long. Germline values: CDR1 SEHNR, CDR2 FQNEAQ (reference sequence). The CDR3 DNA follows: TGTGCCAGCAGCTCTGAGGGCAGCGCCAGCTCCTACAATGAGCAGTTCTTC. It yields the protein CASSSEGSASSYNEQFF.

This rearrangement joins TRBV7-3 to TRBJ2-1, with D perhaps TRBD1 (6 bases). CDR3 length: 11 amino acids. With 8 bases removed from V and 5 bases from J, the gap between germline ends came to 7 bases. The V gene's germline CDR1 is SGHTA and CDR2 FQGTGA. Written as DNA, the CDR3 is TGTGCCAGCGGACAGCACAATGAGCAGTTCTTC. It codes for CASGQHNEQFF. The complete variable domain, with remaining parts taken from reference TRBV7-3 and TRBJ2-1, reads GAGVSQTPSNKVTEKGKYVELRCDPISGHTALYWYRQSLGQGPEFLIYFQGTGAADDSGLPNDRFFAVRPEGSVSTLKIQRTERGDSAVYLCASGQHNEQFFGPGTRLTVL.

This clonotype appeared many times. DNA of the CDR3: TGTGCCAGCAGCTTAGGGGGTTGGATCACTGAAGCTTTCTTT. Protein sequence: CASSLGGWITEAFF. The rearrangement joins TRBV7-6 to TRBJ1-1, with D unclear. Germline loops: CDR1 SGHVS, CDR2 FNYEAQ. The V end was cut by 1 base, the J end by 4 bases, with 10 bases between. The CDR3 runs 14 residues.

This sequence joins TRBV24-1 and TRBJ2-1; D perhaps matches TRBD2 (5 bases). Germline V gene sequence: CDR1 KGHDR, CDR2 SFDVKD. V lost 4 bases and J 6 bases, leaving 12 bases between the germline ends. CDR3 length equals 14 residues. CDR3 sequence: CATSESTSGNEQFF. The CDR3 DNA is TGTGCCACCAGTGAGTCTACTAGTGGCAATGAGCAGTTCTTC.

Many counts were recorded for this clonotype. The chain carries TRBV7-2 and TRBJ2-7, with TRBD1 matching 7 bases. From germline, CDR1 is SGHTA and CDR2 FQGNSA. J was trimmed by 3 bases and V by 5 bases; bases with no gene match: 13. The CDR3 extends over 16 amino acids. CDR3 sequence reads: CASSPLLQGLIYEQYF. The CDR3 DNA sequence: TGTGCCAGCAGCCCACTACTACAGGGGTTGATCTACGAGCAGTACTTC.

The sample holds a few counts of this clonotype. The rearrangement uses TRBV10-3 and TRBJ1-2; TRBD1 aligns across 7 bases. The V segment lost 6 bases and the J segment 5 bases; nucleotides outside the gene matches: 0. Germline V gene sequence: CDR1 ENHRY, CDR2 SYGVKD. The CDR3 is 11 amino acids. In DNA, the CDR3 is TGTGCCATCAGGGGACAGTATGGCTACACCTTC. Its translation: CAIRGQYGYTF.

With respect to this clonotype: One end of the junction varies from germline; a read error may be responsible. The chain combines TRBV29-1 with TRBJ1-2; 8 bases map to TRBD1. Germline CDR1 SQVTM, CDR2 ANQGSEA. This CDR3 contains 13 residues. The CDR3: CSVEDGQGVGFTF. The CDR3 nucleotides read TGCAGCGTTGAAGACGGACAGGGAGTTGGCTTCACCTTC. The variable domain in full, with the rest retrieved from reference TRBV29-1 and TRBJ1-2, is SAVISQKPSRDICQRGTSLTIQCQVDSQVTMMFWYRQQPGQSLTLIATANQGSEATYESGFVIDKFPISRPNLTFSTLTVSNMSPEDSSIYLCSVEDGQGVGFTFGSGTRLTVV.

The CDR3 reads CASTRGDRFYTEAFF. CDR3 coding DNA: TGTGCCAGCACCCGAGGGGACAGGTTCTACACTGAAGCTTTCTTT. This sequence joins TRBV2 and TRBJ1-1; 8 bases map to TRBD1. V trimming: 7 bases; J trimming: 3 bases; junction bases outside the gene matches: 10. CDR1 is SNHLY, CDR2 FYNNEI, per germline. The CDR3 consists of 15 residues.